These T cell receptor beta chains were read from a single sample in a study of blood T cell repertoires in COVID-19. Measured with immunoSEQ multiplex PCR; TCRdb has only the in-frame clones, and not every one. Of around 250,000 clones listed, roughly nine tenths are singletons. Sequenced material: PBMCs or T cells enriched from blood (not recorded which). Every receptor here comes from a human donor in a cohort exposed to, infected with or recovered from COVID-19 (not recorded which). The donor label of this sample is uncertain. Each CDR3 is given with its conserved first and last residue. The D gene is left open where the match is weak. Clone size is shown for a subset of rows, as once, few, many or a class of expanded clone.

d_call j_call v_call clone_size cdr3_nt cdr3_aa
NA TRBJ2-7 TRBV5-8 once TGTGCCAGCAGGCGCGGGACAGCCTCCTACGAGCAGTACTTC CASRRGTASYEQYF
TRBD1 TRBJ1-4 TRBV6-5 NA TGTGCCAGCAGCCTAGGGACAGGGGTTGAAAAACTGTTTTTT CASSLGTGVEKLFF
NA TRBJ2-3 TRBV2 NA TGTGCCAGCAGCCAAATGGGACTTGGCACAGATACGCAGTATTTT CASSQMGLGTDTQYF
TRBD1 TRBJ1-2 TRBV19 NA TGTGCCAGTAGTATTGCGAGGGCAGGGGGCGGTTATGGCTACACCTTC CASSIARAGGGYGYTF
TRBD2 TRBJ2-1 TRBV19 NA TGTGCCAGTAGTCATGACCCGGGGGGACTAGCCGGTTATGAGCAGTTCTTC CASSHDPGGLAGYEQFF
NA TRBJ2-2 TRBV4-2 few TGTGCCAGCAGCCAAGCAGGGGAGCTGTTTTTT CASSQAGELFF
TRBD2 TRBJ2-3 TRBV9 NA TGTGCCAGCAGCGTAGAGGGGTCTAGCGGGGGGAGCACAGATACGCAGTATTTT CASSVEGSSGGSTDTQYF
TRBD1 TRBJ1-2 TRBV19 NA TGTGCCAGTAGCTACGGGACAGACAGTTTCTACTATGGCTACACCTTC CASSYGTDSFYYGYTF
TRBD1 TRBJ1-1 TRBV4-3 once TGCGCCAGCAGCCAATCAGGGGGCCTGAACACTGAAGCTTTCTTT CASSQSGGLNTEAFF
TRBD2 TRBJ2-5 TRBV7-2 NA TGTGCCAGCAGCTTAGGTGGCGGGGGTCCATGGACCCAGTACTTC CASSLGGGGPWTQYF
TRBD1 TRBJ1-2 TRBV5-4 NA TGTGCCAGCAGCTTGGGGGCGACAGGGGAATATGGCTACACCTTC CASSLGATGEYGYTF
TRBD2 TRBJ2-5 TRBV25-1 NA TGTGCCAGCAGTAGCGGGGGGTACCAAGAGACCCAGTACTTC CASSSGGYQETQYF
TRBD1 TRBJ2-5 TRBV14 NA TGTGCCAGCAGCCGGCTGGACAGGGTATTAGAGACCCAGTACTTC CASSRLDRVLETQYF
NA TRBJ1-5 TRBV27 NA TGTGCCAGCAGTCCGAGGGAAGATCAGCCCCAGCATTTT CASSPREDQPQHF
NA TRBJ2-3 TRBV2 NA TGTGCCACCACCACACCAGATACGCAGTATTTT CATTTPDTQYF
TRBD2 TRBJ2-3 TRBV19 NA TGTGCCAGTAGTTCTCTCGGGACTAGCGGGGGGGGAACAGATACGCAGTATTTT CASSSLGTSGGGTDTQYF
TRBD1 TRBJ1-2 TRBV4-3 NA TGCGCCAGCAGCCAAGATCAGGGGGGCCGTGGCTACACCTTC CASSQDQGGRGYTF
TRBD1 TRBJ2-1 TRBV7-9 NA TGTGCCAGCAGCTTGAAGGACAGGGGGGAAGAGCAGTTCTTC CASSLKDRGEEQFF
NA TRBJ2-7 TRBV6-5 NA TGTGCCAGCAGTTACTCACGAGGGAGCTCCTACGAGCAGTACTTC CASSYSRGSSYEQYF
TRBD1 TRBJ2-7 TRBV2 NA TGTGCCAGCAGTGAATCGCAGGGGGCGCTTATGGACGAGCAGTACTTC CASSESQGALMDEQYF
TRBD1 TRBJ2-2 TRBV10-3 NA TGTGCCATCAGTGCGACAGGGTCGGGGGAGCTGTTTTTT CAISATGSGELFF
NA TRBJ1-2 TRBV20-1 NA TGCAGTGCTAGTGAATTGGCGGGCGACCGCGGCTACACCTTC CSASELAGDRGYTF
NA TRBJ2-4 TRBV10-1 NA TGCGCCAGCAAAAGACAGGAAAACATTCAGTACTTC CASKRQENIQYF
NA TRBJ2-7 TRBV5-1 NA TGCGCCAGCAGCCCCCACTACGAGCAGTACTTC CASSPHYEQYF
NA TRBJ1-5 TRBV6-5 NA TGTGCCAGCAGTTATTTAAGTGGAGGTCAGCCCCAGCATTTT CASSYLSGGQPQHF
TRBD1 TRBJ1-1 TRBV11-2 NA TGTGCCAGCAGCTTAGGACAGGGGAGGACTGAAGCTTTCTTT CASSLGQGRTEAFF
NA TRBJ1-2 TRBV13 NA TGTGCCAGCAGCCATGGACAGAACTATGGCTACACCTTC CASSHGQNYGYTF
NA TRBJ1-4 TRBV6-2/TRBV6-3 NA TGTGCCAGCAGTTACTCAGGGCGTGGAGGTGAAAAACTGTTTTTT CASSYSGRGGEKLFF
TRBD1 TRBJ1-3 TRBV2 once TGTGCCAGCAGTGAGTTCTGGACAGGGCGCTCTGGAAACACCATATATTTT CASSEFWTGRSGNTIYF
NA TRBJ2-3 TRBV29-1 NA TGCAGCGTTGAATTCGGCAGGGATCAAGATACGCAGTATTTT CSVEFGRDQDTQYF
TRBD1 TRBJ2-7 TRBV20-1 NA TGCAGTGCTAGTACTGGACAGGGAACTATGTCCCCCTACGAGCAGTACTTC CSASTGQGTMSPYEQYF
TRBD2 TRBJ2-3 TRBV6-5 NA TGTGCCAGCAGTTACTCTGGGACTAGAACAGATACGCAGTATTTT CASSYSGTRTDTQYF
NA TRBJ1-5 TRBV30 few TGTGCCTGGAGCCCTCAGGGGAATCAGCCCCAGCATTTT CAWSPQGNQPQHF
TRBD1 TRBJ2-1 TRBV19 NA TGTGCCAGTAGTATGTTCGGGACAGGGGTCAATGAGCAGTTCTTC CASSMFGTGVNEQFF
NA TRBJ1-5 TRBV9 NA TGTGCCAGCAGCGTAGGTTCGGGGAATCGTCAGCCCCAGCATTTT CASSVGSGNRQPQHF
NA TRBJ1-4 TRBV2 once TGTGCCAGCAGGACTCAGCTTAATGAAAAACTGTTTTTT CASRTQLNEKLFF
NA TRBJ1-3 TRBV30 NA TGTGCCTGGAGTGTAATACAAGGAAACACCATATATTTT CAWSVIQGNTIYF
TRBD1 TRBJ1-2 TRBV27 NA TGTGCCAGCAGTCCCAGGACAGGGTTTGATTATGGCTACACCTTC CASSPRTGFDYGYTF
TRBD2 TRBJ2-1 TRBV5-1 NA TGCGCCAGCAGCTTTCGCGGGGGAGAATACAATGAGCAGTTCTTC CASSFRGGEYNEQFF
NA TRBJ1-2 TRBV4-1 once TGCGCCAGCAGCCAAGCGCCCCGGGCGGGGAAGGTAGACTATGGCTACACCTTC CASSQAPRAGKVDYGYTF
NA TRBJ1-6 TRBV6-5 NA TGTGCCAGCAGTTACTCAAGGGCCGGGGGTTCACCCCTCCACTTT CASSYSRAGGSPLHF
NA TRBJ1-3 TRBV25-1 NA TGTGCCAGCAGTGAATATGGGGGGACTGGAAACACCATATATTTT CASSEYGGTGNTIYF
NA TRBJ2-7 TRBV23-1 once TGCGCCAGCAGTCTGCAGGAAACCTACGAGCAGTACTTC CASSLQETYEQYF
TRBD1 TRBJ1-4 TRBV19 NA TGTGCCAGTAGTGGCCTCGGACAGGGAGCGGCTAATGAAAAACTGTTTTTT CASSGLGQGAANEKLFF
NA TRBJ2-2 TRBV30 NA TGTGCCTGGAACCCGGCCGGGGAGCTGTTTTTT CAWNPAGELFF
TRBD1 TRBJ1-6 TRBV2 NA TGTGCCAGCAGCCGCGACAGGGGGAATTCACCCCTCCACTTT CASSRDRGNSPLHF
NA TRBJ1-2 TRBV11-2 NA TGTGCCATCGGCAGGGAGGAAGTGAGGACCTTC CAIGREEVRTF
TRBD2 TRBJ2-5 TRBV5-1 NA TGCGCCAGCAGCTTGGGTGGGACTAGCGGAGAGACCCAGTACTTC CASSLGGTSGETQYF
NA TRBJ1-2 TRBV20-1 NA TGCCTGGGGGGTTCTAACTATGGCTACACCTTC CLGGSNYGYTF
TRBD1 TRBJ1-2 TRBV7-2 NA TGTGCCAGCAAAGGGACAGCCACAATTACTAACTATGGCTACACCTTC CASKGTATITNYGYTF
TRBD2 TRBJ2-1 TRBV7-3 once TGTGCCAGCAGTAAAGAGCGGGGCTTTTACAATGAGCAGTTCTTC CASSKERGFYNEQFF
NA TRBJ2-7 TRBV27 NA NA CASSFGPGVNYEQYF
NA TRBJ1-6 TRBV28 few TGTGCCAGCAGCGGAAGACAGTATAATTCACCCCTCCACTTT CASSGRQYNSPLHF
NA TRBJ1-1 TRBV6-5 NA TGTGCCAGCAGGCGGGGGTCTATGGCGAACACTGAAGCTTTCTTT CASRRGSMANTEAFF
TRBD1 TRBJ1-6 TRBV19 NA TGTGCCAGTAATACAGGGGGCTCCTATAATTCACCCCTCCACTTT CASNTGGSYNSPLHF
NA TRBJ2-7 TRBV5-8 NA TGTGCCAGCAGCAAGTCGGCAGGGAACTACGAGCAGTACTTC CASSKSAGNYEQYF